Below, 23 T cell receptor beta chains from the same sample are listed, as sequenced in a study of chemoradiotherapy in HPV16-positive cancers. Repertoires were generated with immunoSEQ multiplex PCR, while TCRdb's copy carries only in-frame clones and drops some. The repertoire consists of around 40,000 clones, with around 76% occurring once and the leading ten covering 4.5% to 5.5%. Material: blood, obtained from a patient who underwent chemoradiotherapy. The receptor source for this set is a human donor with HPV-associated anogenital cancer.

The V call is TRBV6-5, the J call TRBJ1-1; D possibly corresponds to TRBD1 (5 bases). Germline V CDR1 and CDR2: MNHEY, SVGAGI. CDR3 length equals 15 residues. Trimming stripped 6 bases from V and 4 bases from J, with 18 bases between. CDR3 protein: CASSRGGGLGTEAFF. The CDR3, as DNA: TGTGCCAGCAGCCGCGGGGGAGGGCTTGGCACTGAAGCTTTCTTT.

As to this clone: The junction departs from the called germline gene at one end, perhaps through a read error. The rearrangement joins TRBV11-2 to TRBJ1-1; weak D call: TRBD1 (5 bases). The CDR3 consists of 12 residues. Germline loops: CDR1 SGHAT, CDR2 FQNNGV. The CDR3 DNA follows: TGTGCCAGCAGCTTAAATAGGGGACGGCTTTTGTTT. This gives the protein CASSLNRGRLLF.

This sequence joins TRBV30 and TRBJ2-3, with TRBD2 matching over 8 bases. In germline, CDR1 is GTSNPN, CDR2 SVGIG (reference sequence). V trimming: 0 bases; J trimming: 3 bases; junction bases outside the gene matches: 8. This CDR3 is 16 amino acids long. The CDR3 sequence is CAWSVRLGGGTDTQYF. Written as DNA, the CDR3 is TGTGCCTGGAGTGTACGGCTAGGCGGGGGGACAGATACGCAGTATTTT.

V usage is TRBV7-9 and J usage is TRBJ2-3; D may be TRBD2 (5 bases). The ends were cut back, 5 bases at V and 5 bases at J, with 11 bases in the middle. Germline V lookup: CDR1 SEHNR, CDR2 FQNEAQ (reference sequence). The CDR3 totals 13 residues. The CDR3 reads CASSPTTEDTQYF. CDR3 bases: TGTGCCAGCAGCCCGACTACGGAAGATACGCAGTATTTT.

The V call is TRBV5-1, the J call TRBJ1-2, with D hard to call. CDR3 size: 14 residues. With 0 bases removed from V and 2 bases from J, the gap between germline ends came to 8 bases. Germline CDR1 and CDR2: SGHRS and YFSETQ. Written as DNA, the CDR3 is TGCGCCAGCAGCTTGGAATCGGGGAACTATGGCTACACCTTC. Amino acid sequence: CASSLESGNYGYTF.

The chain is built from TRBV6-4 and TRBJ1-1; the D is unclear. The CDR3 contains 13 residues. Trimming shortened V by 6 bases and J by 1 base, and 9 bases separated the two germline ends. Germline V gene sequence: CDR1 MRHNA, CDR2 SNTAGT. The CDR3 spells CASSRDENTEAFF. CDR3 bases: TGTGCCAGCAGCCGCGACGAGAACACTGAAGCTTTCTTT.

The chain recombines TRBV6-5 with TRBJ2-3; D gene uncertain. V was clipped by 6 bases and J by 4 bases, with 8 bases between them. Germline V gene lookup returns CDR1 MNHEY and CDR2 SVGAGI. This CDR3 has 12 amino acids. The CDR3 spells CASRSSADTQYF. The CDR3 nucleotides are TGTGCCAGCAGAAGTTCGGCAGATACGCAGTATTTT.

The chain carries TRBV7-8 and TRBJ1-5; tentatively, D is TRBD1 (5 bases). The CDR3 contains 16 residues. V gave up 6 bases and J gave up 2 bases, with 17 bases separating them. Per the germline V gene, CDR1 is SGHVS and CDR2 is FQNEAQ. The CDR3 here is CASSLVGGWGNQPQHF. The CDR3, as DNA: TGTGCCAGCAGTCTGGTCGGGGGATGGGGCAATCAGCCCCAGCATTTT.

This clone was observed once. The chain is built from TRBV9 and TRBJ2-1; D not resolved. CDR1 is SGDLS, CDR2 YYNGEE, per germline. CDR3 length: 14 residues. V dropped 1 base and J dropped 7 bases, with 12 bases sitting between them. The CDR3 DNA sequence: TGTGCCAGCAGCGTATATGAGAACCTAAATGAGCAGTTCTTC. Its translation: CASSVYENLNEQFF.

Here the CDR3 reads CASSQGGELFF. For the CDR3, the DNA is TGCGCCAGCAGTCAGGGCGGGGAGCTGTTTTTT. This chain uses TRBV23-1 with TRBJ2-2; D gene uncertain. TRBV23-1 is placed among ORFs of uncertain function. The V gene lost 3 bases and the J gene lost 7 bases, with 3 bases spanning the gap. The CDR3 sequence is 11 residues long.

The gene calls are TRBV5-1 and TRBJ1-4; D is uncertain. Germline V gene data show CDR1 as SGHRS and CDR2 as YFSETQ. The CDR3 contains 14 residues. V was cut by 5 bases and J by 5 bases, with 13 bases left in between. CDR3 residues: CASRSRTENEKLFF. The CDR3 DNA reads TGCGCCAGCAGGTCCCGGACGGAAAATGAAAAACTGTTTTTT.

The chain links TRBV4-3 to TRBJ1-5; D uncertain. Germline V CDR1 and CDR2: LGHNA, YSLEER. This CDR3 has 15 residues. Deletions cut 4 bases from V and 1 base from J, with 11 bases between. CDR3 residues: CASSPSDVSNQPQHF. In DNA, the CDR3 is TGCGCCAGCAGCCCAAGCGACGTAAGCAATCAGCCCCAGCATTTT.

This clone was seen once. V gene TRBV5-8 combines with J gene TRBJ1-4; D is undetermined. The V end was cut by 1 base, the J end by 0 bases, with 10 bases between. The CDR3 loop spans 16 amino acids. Germline CDR1 and CDR2: SGHTS and YDEGEE. The CDR3 DNA follows: TGTGCCAGCAGCTTGACGTTCGGGGCAACTAATGAAAAACTGTTTTTT. It specifies CASSLTFGATNEKLFF.

The genes are TRBV9 and TRBJ1-3, with a tentative D call TRBD1 (6 bases). Trimming left V 1 base short and J 2 bases short, with 10 bases between. There are 15 residues in the CDR3. CDR1 and CDR2 from the germline V gene are SGDLS and YYNGEE. DNA of the CDR3: TGTGCCAGCAGCGTAACAGGGAGCACTGGAAACACCATATATTTT. Translation gives CASSVTGSTGNTIYF.

The V gene is TRBV5-1, the J gene TRBJ2-3, with TRBD2 as a possible D gene (6 bases). CDR3 length: 13 residues. The germline V gene encodes CDR1 SGHRS and CDR2 YFSETQ. Trimming pared 0 bases from V and 4 bases from J, leaving 6 bases between. In nucleotides, the CDR3 is TGCGCCAGCAGCTTGGGGGGGGCAGATACGCAGTATTTT. Translation: CASSLGGADTQYF.

The chain uses TRBV6-1 and TRBJ1-5; D gene uncertain. CDR3 length equals 14 residues. Trimming left V 4 bases short and J 4 bases short, with 11 bases between. Per germline, CDR1 MNHNS and CDR2 SASEGT. The CDR3 region is CASSVAGWNQPQHF. The CDR3 region has the DNA TGTGCCAGCAGTGTAGCAGGCTGGAATCAGCCCCAGCATTTT.

The chain joins TRBV7-2 to TRBJ1-1; 10 bases line up with TRBD1. Germline V gene sequence: CDR1 SGHTA, CDR2 FQGNSA. Unmatched junction bases numbered 3, after V lost 4 bases and J lost 1 base. This CDR3 has 15 amino acids. The CDR3 DNA follows: TGTGCCAGCAGCTCGACAGGGGGCGCGAACACTGAAGCTTTCTTT. This encodes CASSSTGGANTEAFF.

The rearrangement links TRBV27 to TRBJ2-7, with D maybe TRBD1 (6 bases). Trimming removed 8 bases from V and 4 bases from J, with 15 bases in between. The length of the CDR3 is 13 residues. From germline, CDR1 is MNHEY and CDR2 SMNVEV (reference sequence). The CDR3 sequence is CASSKATGYEQYF. In nucleotides, the CDR3 is TGTGCCAGCTCAAAAGCGACAGGTTACGAGCAGTACTTC.

This chain connects TRBV4-2 to TRBJ2-2; D is uncertain. CDR3 size: 12 residues. Trimming shortened V by 2 bases and J by 4 bases, and 2 bases separated the two germline ends. Germline CDR1 is LGHNA and CDR2 is YNFKEQ. CDR3 loop: CASSQSTGELFF. In DNA form, the CDR3 reads TGTGCCAGCAGCCAAAGCACCGGGGAGCTGTTTTTT.

V is TRBV30 and J is TRBJ1-5, with D possibly TRBD1 on 6 matching bases. Between the trimmed V and J ends, which lost 1 base and 5 bases, there was a span of 12 bases. The CDR3 is 14 residues long. Germline V CDR1 and CDR2: GTSNPN, SVGIG (reference sequence). The CDR3 region has the DNA TGTGCCTGGAGTGCAGGGGATAGGGATCAGCCCCAGCATTTT. Translated: CAWSAGDRDQPQHF. The full variable domain, its missing parts supplied by reference TRBV30 and TRBJ1-5, is SQTIHQWPATLVQPVGSPLSLECTVEGTSNPNLYWYRQAAGRGLQLLFYSVGIGQISSEVPQNLSASRPQDRQFILSSKKLLLSDSGFYLCAWSAGDRDQPQHFGDGTRLSIL.

This chain links TRBV29-1 with TRBJ2-1; the D is unclear. CDR1 is SQVTM, CDR2 ANQGSEA, per germline. The CDR3 spans 15 residues. Between the trimmed V and J ends, which lost 2 bases and 3 bases, there was a span of 14 bases. CDR3 loop: CSVELMSISYNEQFF. CDR3 in DNA: TGCAGCGTTGAACTCATGTCGATAAGCTACAATGAGCAGTTCTTC.

This chain connects TRBV11-2 to TRBJ1-1, with D uncertain. The CDR3 length is 12 residues. CDR1 and CDR2 from the germline V gene are SGHAT and FQNNGV. The germline V and J ends were trimmed by 3 bases and 10 bases, with 12 bases remaining between them. The CDR3 region is CASSFSSFGAFF. As DNA, the CDR3 is TGTGCCAGCAGCTTTAGCAGCTTCGGAGCTTTCTTT. The full variable domain, completed using reference TRBV11-2 and TRBJ1-1, is EAGVAQSPRYKIIEKRQSVAFWCNPISGHATLYWYQQILGQGPKLLIQFQNNGVVDDSQLPKDRFSAERLKGVDSTLKIQPAKLEDSAVYLCASSFSSFGAFFGQGTRLTVV.

This chain links TRBV9 with TRBJ1-1, with TRBD1 as a possible D gene (6 bases). Germline V lookup: CDR1 SGDLS, CDR2 YYNGEE. Trimming took 3 bases from V and 11 from J, leaving 17 bases between them. The CDR3 has 13 amino acids. The CDR3 sequence: CASSEGGGQGAFF. The CDR3 region has the DNA TGTGCCAGCAGCGAGGGGGGGGGCCAAGGCGCTTTCTTT.